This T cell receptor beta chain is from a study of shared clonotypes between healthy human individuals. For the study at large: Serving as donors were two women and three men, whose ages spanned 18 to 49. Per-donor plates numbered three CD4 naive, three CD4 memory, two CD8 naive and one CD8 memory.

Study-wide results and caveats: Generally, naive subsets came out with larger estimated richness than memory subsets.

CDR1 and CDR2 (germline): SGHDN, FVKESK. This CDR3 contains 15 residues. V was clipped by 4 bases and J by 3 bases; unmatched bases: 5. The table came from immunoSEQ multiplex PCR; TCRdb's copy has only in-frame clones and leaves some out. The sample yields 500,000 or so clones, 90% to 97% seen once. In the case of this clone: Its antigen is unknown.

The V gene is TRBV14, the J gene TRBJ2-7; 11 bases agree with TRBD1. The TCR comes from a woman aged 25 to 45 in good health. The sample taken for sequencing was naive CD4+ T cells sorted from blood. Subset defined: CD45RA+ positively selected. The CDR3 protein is CASSPTGTGGYEQYF. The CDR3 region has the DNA TGTGCCAGCAGCCCAACCGGGACAGGGGGCTACGAGCAGTACTTC. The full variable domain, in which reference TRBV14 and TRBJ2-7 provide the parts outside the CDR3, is EAGVTQFPSHSVIEKGQTVTLRCDPISGHDNLYWYRRVMGKEIKFLLHFVKESKQDESGMPNNRFLAERTGGTYSTLKVQPAELEDSGVYFCASSPTGTGGYEQYFGPGTRLTVT.